A selection of T cell receptor beta chains follows, all from one sample in a study of T cell responses to AZD1222 COVID-19 vaccine. Profiled with immunoSEQ multiplex PCR; TCRdb holds only in-frame clones, not every one. The repertoire consists of 60,000 to 90,000 clones, with about 74% occurring once and the leading ten covering 25% to 30%. Sequences were derived from peripheral blood, sampled 28 days after the second dose of the MenACWY control vaccine. The receptors originated from an adult who received the MenACWY meningococcal vaccine as a control. Each CDR3 is given without its conserved first and last residue. Fields, in order: V gene, J gene, D gene, CDR3 protein. D genes are given only for firm matches.

v_gene: TRBV9
j_gene: TRBJ2-3
d_gene: -
CDR3aa: ASSLGPTLSDTQY

v_gene: TRBV5-1
j_gene: TRBJ2-1
d_gene: TRBD1
CDR3aa: ASSLWDRNNEQF

v_gene: TRBV18
j_gene: TRBJ1-1
d_gene: -
CDR3aa: ASSPGRNTEAF

v_gene: TRBV11-1
j_gene: TRBJ2-5
d_gene: -
CDR3aa: ASSSEAKETQY

v_gene: TRBV7-2
j_gene: TRBJ2-3
d_gene: -
CDR3aa: ASSLSTDTQY

v_gene: TRBV6-5
j_gene: TRBJ2-6
d_gene: -
CDR3aa: ASSSPAVSGANVLT

v_gene: TRBV3-1/TRBV3-2
j_gene: TRBJ2-5
d_gene: -
CDR3aa: ASSQNRSQETQY

v_gene: TRBV3-1/TRBV3-2
j_gene: TRBJ2-6
d_gene: -
CDR3aa: ASSQVRQGLPGANVLT

v_gene: TRBV19
j_gene: TRBJ1-6
d_gene: -
CDR3aa: ASSTRTGNSPLH

v_gene: TRBV7-2
j_gene: TRBJ1-1
d_gene: -
CDR3aa: ASSPGPSNTEAF

v_gene: TRBV3-1/TRBV3-2
j_gene: TRBJ1-2
d_gene: -
CDR3aa: ASSQDGGGYGYT

v_gene: TRBV4-1
j_gene: TRBJ2-5
d_gene: TRBD2
CDR3aa: ASSQRTSGRASETQY

v_gene: TRBV2
j_gene: TRBJ2-3
d_gene: TRBD1
CDR3aa: ASSYLDRGDTQY

v_gene: TRBV4-1
j_gene: TRBJ2-7
d_gene: -
CDR3aa: ASSQGGAAGGEQY